Listed below are T cell receptor beta chains from one sample, sequenced in a study of T cells after yellow fever vaccination. TCRdb analysed the 5' RACE reads with MiXCR anew, one entry per CDR3 protein. The sample comprises 500,000 to 650,000 distinct CDR3 sequences, around an eighth of which are singletons, and approximately 15% rests with the top ten. The specimen was PBMCs, collected on the day of the yellow fever booster vaccination. Every receptor here comes from a man aged 25-45 years who received the YFV17D yellow fever vaccine. Each CDR3 is given with its conserved first and last residue. The D gene is left open where the match is weak. Expanded clones get a size class; other rows say once, few or many, or leave the size out.

CDR3 protein | CDR3 DNA | clone size | J gene | D gene | V gene
CSLSAAGGPTDTQYF | TGCAGCCTGTCGGCGGCGGGAGGCCCGACAGATACGCAGTATTTT | - | TRBJ2-3 | TRBD2 | TRBV29-1
CSAPDRGLFAEAFF | TGCAGTGCTCCGGACAGGGGGCTCTTCGCTGAAGCTTTCTTT | few | TRBJ1-1 | TRBD1 | TRBV20-1
CASSSEAGAYNEQFF | TGTGCCAGCAGCTCAGAAGCGGGTGCCTACAATGAGCAGTTCTTC | - | TRBJ2-1 | - | TRBV7-2
CASSVDGGSSYEQYF | TGTGCCAGCAGCGTAGATGGAGGGAGCTCCTACGAGCAGTACTTC | few | TRBJ2-7 | - | TRBV9
CASSAPGLAGGPHYGDTQYF | TGTGCCAGCAGCGCACCGGGACTAGCGGGAGGGCCCCACTATGGGGATACGCAGTATTTT | - | TRBJ2-3 | TRBD2 | TRBV4-2
CASSPPGLAGNTDTQYF | TGTGCCAGCAGCCCACCGGGACTAGCGGGAAACACAGATACGCAGTATTTT | - | TRBJ2-3 | TRBD2 | TRBV5-6
CASQRDRDYEQYF | TGTGCCAGTCAGCGGGACAGGGACTACGAGCAGTACTTC | few | TRBJ2-7 | TRBD1 | TRBV6-1
CSAGTRQGGIYEQYF | TGCAGTGCTGGAACTAGACAGGGGGGTATCTACGAGCAGTACTTC | - | TRBJ2-7 | TRBD1 | TRBV20-1
CSATGLAGPSYNEQFF | TGCAGTGCTACGGGACTAGCGGGACCCTCCTACAATGAGCAGTTCTTC | few | TRBJ2-1 | TRBD2 | TRBV20-1
CASSQPDLDHYEQYF | TGTGCCAGCAGCCAACCGGACCTGGACCACTACGAGCAGTACTTC | - | TRBJ2-7 | - | TRBV5-4
CASSFGLAGDINEQFF | TGTGCCAGCAGCTTTGGACTAGCGGGAGACATCAATGAGCAGTTCTTC | few | TRBJ2-1 | TRBD2 | TRBV11-3
CAWSNPGTGINQPQHF | TGTGCCTGGAGTAATCCCGGGACAGGGATTAATCAGCCCCAGCATTTT | many | TRBJ1-5 | TRBD1 | TRBV30
CASSIRPAGTGDQETQYF | TGTGCCAGCAGTATCCGGCCCGCCGGGACAGGGGATCAAGAGACCCAGTACTTC | few | TRBJ2-5 | TRBD1 | TRBV12-3/TRBV12-4
CSASMDRWDEQFF | TGCAGTGCTAGTATGGACCGGTGGGATGAGCAGTTCTTC | few | TRBJ2-1 | - | TRBV20-1
CASNPTAGAYEQYF | TGTGCCAGCAACCCCACGGCTGGGGCCTACGAGCAGTACTTC | - | TRBJ2-7 | - | TRBV12-3/TRBV12-4
CASSLDFTDTEAFF | TGCGCCAGCAGCTTGGATTTTACCGACACTGAAGCTTTCTTT | few | TRBJ1-1 | - | TRBV5-1
CASSLPPTLYEQYF | TGTGCCAGCAGCTTACCCCCCACACTCTACGAGCAGTACTTC | few | TRBJ2-7 | - | TRBV7-2
CSARGGQSSGANVLTF | TGCAGTGCTAGAGGTGGACAGAGCTCTGGGGCCAACGTCCTGACTTTC | - | TRBJ2-6 | - | TRBV20-1
CATSGPNTGELFF | TGTGCCACCAGCGGGCCGAACACCGGGGAGCTGTTTTTT | - | TRBJ2-2 | - | TRBV15
CASSQDRAGVAYEQYF | TGTGCCAGCAGCCAAGACAGGGCGGGAGTGGCCTACGAGCAGTACTTC | few | TRBJ2-7 | - | TRBV7-9
CASSSVLGLYEQYF | TGTGCCAGCAGCTCCGTCCTGGGGCTCTACGAGCAGTACTTC | - | TRBJ2-7 | - | TRBV6-2/TRBV6-3
CASSIGTVPFYEQYF | TGTGCCAGCAGTATAGGGACAGTCCCATTCTACGAGCAGTACTTC | - | TRBJ2-7 | TRBD1 | TRBV2
CAWGGLQGGEQYF | TGTGCCTGGGGGGGACTACAAGGGGGCGAGCAGTACTTC | - | TRBJ2-7 | - | TRBV30
CASSTRAGFNEQFF | TGTGCCAGTAGTACACGAGCGGGATTCAATGAGCAGTTCTTC | few | TRBJ2-1 | TRBD2 | TRBV19
CSASGLGQGAEEQYF | TGCAGTGCTAGTGGTTTAGGACAGGGGGCTGAAGAGCAGTACTTC | few | TRBJ2-7 | TRBD1 | TRBV20-1
CSAREVSGSTEQYF | TGCAGTGCTAGAGAGGTTAGCGGGAGCACCGAGCAGTACTTC | once | TRBJ2-7 | TRBD2 | TRBV20-1
CASSLATAIFYEQYF | TGTGCCAGCAGCTTGGCGACAGCAATCTTCTACGAGCAGTACTTC | few | TRBJ2-7 | - | TRBV5-6
CASSSDRGSTQYF | TGTGCCAGCAGCTCCGACAGGGGTAGTACCCAGTACTTC | - | TRBJ2-5 | TRBD1 | TRBV7-2
CASSQDGSGRVFEQFF | TGCGCCAGCAGCCAAGATGGTAGCGGGAGGGTGTTTGAGCAGTTCTTC | - | TRBJ2-1 | TRBD2 | TRBV4-3
CASSQGLPGNQPQHF | TGCGCCAGCAGCCAAGGCCTACCAGGCAATCAGCCCCAGCATTTT | few | TRBJ1-5 | - | TRBV4-3
CASSYTGTSHGELFF | TGTGCCAGCAGCTACACCGGGACCTCGCACGGGGAGCTGTTTTTT | many | TRBJ2-2 | - | TRBV5-5
CASSYGPLAGDVETQYF | TGTGCCAGCAGTTACGGTCCCTTAGCGGGGGATGTGGAGACCCAGTACTTC | - | TRBJ2-5 | TRBD2 | TRBV6-2/TRBV6-3
CASSGQRNNEQFF | TGCGCCAGCAGTGGACAGAGAAACAATGAGCAGTTCTTC | - | TRBJ2-1 | - | TRBV10-1
CASSPKTGREQYF | TGTGCCAGCAGTCCTAAGACAGGGCGGGAGCAGTACTTC | - | TRBJ2-7 | TRBD1 | TRBV12-3/TRBV12-4
CASKGWGDPNEQFF | TGTGCCAGCAAGGGCTGGGGAGATCCCAATGAGCAGTTCTTC | - | TRBJ2-1 | - | TRBV27
CASSVLPPEQFF | TGTGCCAGCAGCGTACTACCCCCTGAGCAGTTCTTC | - | TRBJ2-1 | - | TRBV7-8
CASSISDRVYEQYF | TGTGCCAGTAGTATTTCAGATCGGGTCTACGAGCAGTACTTC | - | TRBJ2-7 | - | TRBV19
CASSILAGGISPYEQYF | TGTGCCAGTAGTATACTAGCGGGAGGTATCTCGCCCTACGAGCAGTACTTC | few | TRBJ2-7 | TRBD2 | TRBV19
CASSRRDGTGELFF | TGCGCCAGCAGCAGGAGGGATGGCACCGGGGAGCTGTTTTTT | - | TRBJ2-2 | - | TRBV5-1
CASSQGGKGSYEQYF | TGTGCCAGCAGCCAAGGGGGGAAGGGGTCCTACGAGCAGTACTTC | few | TRBJ2-7 | - | TRBV3-1
CASSRDISAYEQYF | TGTGCCAGCAGTCGGGACATTTCCGCCTACGAGCAGTACTTC | - | TRBJ2-7 | - | TRBV12-3/TRBV12-4
CASSLFVGVFDEQFF | TGTGCCAGCAGCCTTTTTGTGGGCGTATTTGATGAGCAGTTCTTC | - | TRBJ2-1 | - | TRBV12-3/TRBV12-4
CASSPVVSSGFFYNEQFF | TGTGCCAGCAGCCCGGTGGTATCTAGCGGGTTTTTCTACAATGAGCAGTTCTTC | - | TRBJ2-1 | TRBD2 | TRBV11-2
CASSLRTGSGELFF | TGTGCCAGCAGCCTCCGGACAGGGTCCGGGGAGCTGTTTTTT | few | TRBJ2-2 | TRBD1 | TRBV9
CAWRTATRSNTGELFF | TGTGCCTGGCGGACAGCAACACGGTCGAACACCGGGGAGCTGTTTTTT | - | TRBJ2-2 | - | TRBV30
CASSRGANEQFF | TGTGCCAGCAGCCGCGGGGCAAATGAGCAGTTCTTC | few | TRBJ2-1 | - | TRBV3-1
CASSPPNPEQFF | TGTGCCAGCAGCCCGCCCAACCCTGAGCAGTTCTTC | - | TRBJ2-1 | - | TRBV9
CASSLTLGSYNEQFF | TGCGCCAGCAGCTTAACACTGGGCTCCTACAATGAGCAGTTCTTC | - | TRBJ2-1 | - | TRBV5-1
CASSFKGDTEAFF | TGCGCCAGCAGCTTTAAGGGGGACACTGAAGCTTTCTTT | few | TRBJ1-1 | - | TRBV5-1
CASSSQPGQDNEQYF | TGCGCCAGCAGCAGTCAGCCGGGACAGGATAACGAGCAGTACTTC | - | TRBJ2-7 | TRBD1 | TRBV5-1
CSALKGGNTEAFF | TGCAGTGCTCTGAAGGGCGGGAACACTGAAGCTTTCTTT | - | TRBJ1-1 | - | TRBV20-1
CSARPPGQGGLEQYF | TGCAGTGCTAGACCACCGGGACAGGGAGGTCTCGAGCAGTACTTC | - | TRBJ2-7 | TRBD1 | TRBV20-1
CASSETPQNIQYF | TGTGCCAGCAGCGAGACCCCACAAAACATTCAGTACTTC | - | TRBJ2-4 | - | TRBV12-3/TRBV12-4
CASTPHGTSGGEQFF | TGTGCCAGCACCCCCCACGGGACTAGCGGGGGTGAGCAGTTCTTC | few | TRBJ2-1 | TRBD2 | TRBV27